Given below is one TCR beta chain in context. Its specificity is unknown. Using genomic DNA as the template, TCR beta VDJ and CDR3 profiling was carried out. TCRdb recomputed calls from the reads with MiXCR, one row per CDR3 protein. The sample lists about 180,000 distinct CDR3 sequences, approximately 49% seen once, with under 3.5% in the top ten. This sample stems from a study of CD8+CD57+ T cells in acquired aplastic anemia. Across the study: Among healthy donors, CD4+ cells averaged roughly 11 million reads. Study-wide results and limits: A set of 25 to 30 CD8+ CDR3 sequences was shared between patients and controls, and these sequences appeared highly expressed in patients.

CDR1 is MNHNS and CDR2 is SASEGT in the germline V gene. V lost 2 bases to trimming and J lost 6 bases; unmatched junction nucleotides: 3. The CDR3 extends over 14 amino acids. V and J are TRBV6-1 and TRBJ1-5; 8 bases are a match to TRBD1. The origin of this receptor is a human donor in good health. The material sequenced was sorted CD4+, CD8+, or CD8+CD57+ T cells (not recorded which) from PBMCs. The CDR3: CASSERTGFQPQHF. The CDR3 region has the DNA TGTGCCAGCAGTGAAAGGACAGGGTTTCAGCCCCAGCATTTT.